This T cell receptor beta chain stems from a study of Ad26.COV2.S vaccination and SARS-CoV-2 variants. Notes on the study in general: Ad26.COV2.S recipients had broader spike-specific TCRs (P = 0.0014). Reportedly, after vaccination the spike-specific CD8+ and CD4+ T cell responses displayed substantial breadth.

V was pared by 4 bases and J by 5 bases, with 8 bases between. The CDR3 runs 12 residues. Germline CDR1 and CDR2: SEHNR and FQNEAQ (reference sequence). Note on this clone: Its specificity is unknown.

The assay was immunoSEQ multiplex PCR, and TCRdb's table has in-frame clones only and misses some. This sample has under 150,000 clones; around 86% occur once, and the top ten carry approximately 5.1%. This TCR came from a human donor who had recovered from COVID-19. The chain has TRBV7-9 and TRBJ2-5; D unclear. The sample was peripheral blood, taken after recovery from COVID-19. Here the CDR3 DNA reads TGTGCCAGCAGCTGGCTAGGGGAGACCCAGTACTTC. Translation gives CASSWLGETQYF.